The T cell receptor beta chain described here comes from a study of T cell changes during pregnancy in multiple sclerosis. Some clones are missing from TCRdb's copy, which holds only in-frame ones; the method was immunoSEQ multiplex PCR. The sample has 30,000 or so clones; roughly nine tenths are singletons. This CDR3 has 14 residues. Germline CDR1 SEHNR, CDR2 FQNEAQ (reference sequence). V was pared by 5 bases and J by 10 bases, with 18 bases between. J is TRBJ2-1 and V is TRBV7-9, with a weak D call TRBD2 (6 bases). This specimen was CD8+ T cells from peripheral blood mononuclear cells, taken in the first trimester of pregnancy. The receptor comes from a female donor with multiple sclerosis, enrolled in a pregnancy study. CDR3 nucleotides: TGTGCCAGCAGCCCCGGGACTTCCCGCCAGGAGCAGTTCTTC. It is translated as CASSPGTSRQEQFF.